Listed below are T cell receptor beta chains from one sample, sequenced in a study of shared clonotypes between healthy human individuals. Data came from immunoSEQ multiplex PCR; TCRdb stores just in-frame clones and leaves some out. The sample consists of 2 million to 2.5 million clones, almost 96% of them appearing once. The sequencing sample was made of naive CD4+ T cells sorted from blood. The receptor set was obtained from a man between 18 and 35 years old in good health. Each CDR3 is given with its conserved first and last residue. The D gene is left open where the match is weak. Clone size is shown for a subset of rows, as once, few, many or a class of expanded clone.

.	.	TRBV21-1	TRBJ2-7	TGTGCCAGCAGCATACAGAGATTTTCCTACGAGCAGTACTTC	CASSIQRFSYEQYF
.	.	TRBV5-4	TRBJ1-2	TGTGCCAGCAGCTTGGGGGTCGGGTATGGCTACACCTTC	CASSLGVGYGYTF
.	TRBD2	TRBV28	TRBJ2-1	TGTGCCAGCACCCCCGCGGGGGTGAGGAATGAGCAGTTCTTC	CASTPAGVRNEQFF
.	.	TRBV28	TRBJ2-1	TGTGCCAGCAGCCCCCACAGTGACAATGAGCAGTTCTTC	CASSPHSDNEQFF
.	.	TRBV9	TRBJ2-2	TGTGCCAGCAGCTACCAGGGAGACACCGGGGAGCTGTTTTTT	CASSYQGDTGELFF
.	.	TRBV5-4	TRBJ2-3	TGTGCCAGCAGCGCGGGGTGGGCAGGGAACACAGATACGCAGTATTTT	CASSAGWAGNTDTQYF
.	.	TRBV30	TRBJ1-4	TGTGCCTGGAGTATTGGACAGCTACAAAAACTGTTTTTT	CAWSIGQLQKLFF
.	.	TRBV19	TRBJ1-2	TGTGCCAGTAGTCCCCAGACGGACGAGCTCTATGGCTACACCTTC	CASSPQTDELYGYTF
.	TRBD1	TRBV9	TRBJ1-2	TGTGCCAGCAGCGGATTAGGGACAGGGGGGAACTATGGCTACACCTTC	CASSGLGTGGNYGYTF
once	.	TRBV6-5	TRBJ2-5	TGTGCCAGCAGTCTCACGGGCGATCAAGAGACCCAGTACTTC	CASSLTGDQETQYF
once	.	TRBV7-9	TRBJ2-3	TGTGCCAGCAGACCCCAAAATGGAGATACGCAGTATTTT	CASRPQNGDTQYF
.	.	TRBV10-3	TRBJ2-7	TGTGCCATCAGCCCGACCCACTACGAGCAGTACTTC	CAISPTHYEQYF
.	.	TRBV2	TRBJ2-2	TGTGCCAGCAGTGAAGTGTCCGTCAGCGGGGAGCTGTTTTTT	CASSEVSVSGELFF
.	TRBD1	TRBV7-9	TRBJ2-7	TGTGCCAGCAGCTTGGTGGGACAGGACTACGAGCAGTACTTC	CASSLVGQDYEQYF
.	.	TRBV30	TRBJ2-2	TGTGCCTGGGACCGACACCCCACTTACACCGGGGAGCTGTTTTTT	CAWDRHPTYTGELFF
.	TRBD1	TRBV5-4	TRBJ1-1	TGTGCCAGCAGCCTGCCGGGACAGGGGGTCGCGGGCACTGAAGCTTTCTTT	CASSLPGQGVAGTEAFF
.	.	TRBV6-5	TRBJ1-2	TGTGCCACCCACAGGGATTTAAAAGATGGCTACACCTTC	CATHRDLKDGYTF
.	.	TRBV7-8	TRBJ2-3	TGTGCCAGCAGCTTATCGAATACGCAGTATTTT	CASSLSNTQYF
.	.	TRBV6-5	TRBJ2-1	TGTGCCAGCAGTTACAACCATAATGAGCAGTTCTTC	CASSYNHNEQFF
few	TRBD1	TRBV6-1	TRBJ1-2	TGTGCCAGCCGCGCAGGGGGCGGTGGCTACACCTTC	CASRAGGGGYTF
.	.	TRBV11-3	TRBJ2-1	TGTGCCAGCAGCTTAGCGGGGGACCATTACAATGAGCAGTTCTTC	CASSLAGDHYNEQFF
.	.	TRBV15	TRBJ2-3	TGTGCCACCAGCAGAGATCCGGCAGATACGCAGTATTTT	CATSRDPADTQYF
.	TRBD1	TRBV5-4	TRBJ1-4	TGTGCCAGCAGCCAAGGGACAGCTTATAATGAAAAACTGTTTTTT	CASSQGTAYNEKLFF
once	.	TRBV5-4	TRBJ2-5	TGTGCCAGCAGGAATCAAGAGACCCAGTACTTC	CASRNQETQYF
.	.	TRBV9	TRBJ2-2	TGTGCCAGCAGCGTAACGAGCACCGGGGAGCTGTTTTTT	CASSVTSTGELFF
.	.	TRBV6-6	TRBJ1-5	TGTGCCAGCAGTTACGGGGAACTCAATCAGCCCCAGCATTTT	CASSYGELNQPQHF